This TCR beta chain was profiled in a study of T cells in Graves' hyperthyroidism and ophthalmopathy. On the study more broadly: Any treatment followed the collection of peripheral blood at initial diagnosis.

General study results and limits: Among thyroid clonotypes expanded above 0.001, most also appeared in blood.

This clonotype was observed a few times. What it binds is unknown. The V segment lost 1 base and the J segment 2 bases; nucleotides outside the gene matches: 5. The CDR3 contains 17 residues. Germline values: CDR1 MGHRA, CDR2 YSYEKL. Exclusion followed for patients with uncontrolled infection, other autoimmune disease, pregnancy or lactation. Amplification targeted TCR beta CDR3 regions from RNA transcripts. Initially, a first-round RT-PCR of the TCR CDR3 employed the HTBI primer set. TCRdb re-analysed the multiplex PCR reads in MiXCR, keeping a single row per CDR3 protein. The sample lists under 800,000 distinct CDR3 sequences; approximately 15% were seen once.

V gene TRBV4-1 combines with J gene TRBJ2-6; 7 nucleotides agree with TRBD1. The sequence came from a woman aged 18 to 35 with Graves' hyperthyroidism. The sample consisted of blood. Here the CDR3 reads CASSQGGQVAGANVLTF. As DNA, the CDR3 is TGCGCCAGCAGCCAAGGAGGACAGGTGGCTGGGGCCAACGTCCTGACTTTC.